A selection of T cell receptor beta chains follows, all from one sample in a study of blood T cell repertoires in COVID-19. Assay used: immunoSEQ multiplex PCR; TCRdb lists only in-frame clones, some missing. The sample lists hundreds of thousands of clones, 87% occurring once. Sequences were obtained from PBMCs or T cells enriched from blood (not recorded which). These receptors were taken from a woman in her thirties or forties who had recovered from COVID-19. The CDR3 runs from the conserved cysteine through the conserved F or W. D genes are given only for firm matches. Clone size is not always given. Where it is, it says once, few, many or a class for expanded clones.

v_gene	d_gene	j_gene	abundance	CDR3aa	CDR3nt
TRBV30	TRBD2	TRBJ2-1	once	CACLLKEGLKNEQFF	TGTGCCTGCCTTCTAAAGGAGGGACTAAAAAATGAGCAGTTCTTC
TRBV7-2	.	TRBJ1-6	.	CASSSHRRVGEGSPLHF	TGTGCCAGCAGCTCCCACCGCCGGGTGGGGGAGGGTTCACCCCTCCACTTT
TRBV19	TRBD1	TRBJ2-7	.	CASKRTGHYEQYF	TGTGCCAGTAAACGGACAGGACACTACGAGCAGTACTTC
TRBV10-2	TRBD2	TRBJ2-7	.	CASSVLAATYEQYF	TGCGCCAGCAGTGTTCTAGCGGCTACCTACGAGCAGTACTTC
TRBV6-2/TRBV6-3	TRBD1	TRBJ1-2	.	CASRPGQGANYGYTF	TGTGCCAGCAGACCTGGACAGGGGGCGAACTATGGCTACACCTTC
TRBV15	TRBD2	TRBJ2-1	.	CATSAHPRGLAGYNEQFF	TGTGCCACCAGCGCGCATCCCCGCGGACTAGCGGGGTACAATGAGCAGTTCTTC
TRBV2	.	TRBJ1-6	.	CANPQAENSPLHF	TGTGCCAACCCACAGGCGGAGAATTCACCCCTCCACTTT
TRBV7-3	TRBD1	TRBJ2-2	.	CASSGQGAGTGELFF	TGTGCCAGCAGCGGACAGGGGGCAGGAACCGGGGAGCTGTTTTTT
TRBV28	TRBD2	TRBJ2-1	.	CASRPSGIIYEQFF	TGTGCCAGCAGACCTAGCGGGATAATATATGAGCAGTTCTTC
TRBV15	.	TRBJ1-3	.	CATSRNPGISGNTIYF	TGTGCCACCAGCAGAAACCCAGGGATATCTGGAAACACCATATATTTT
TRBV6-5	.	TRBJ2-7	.	CASRGAGPPTYEQYF	TGTGCCAGCAGAGGGGCCGGGCCCCCCACCTACGAGCAGTACTTC
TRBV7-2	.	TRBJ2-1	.	CASSSQGYNEQFF	TGTGCCAGCAGCTCTCAGGGCTACAATGAGCAGTTCTTC
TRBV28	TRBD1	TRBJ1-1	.	CASSSYRGAPRATEAFF	TGTGCCAGCAGTTCGTACAGGGGCGCTCCACGAGCCACTGAAGCTTTCTTT
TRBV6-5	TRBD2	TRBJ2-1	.	CASSYSGTSGNNEQFF	TGTGCCAGCAGTTACTCTGGGACTAGCGGCAACAATGAGCAGTTCTTC
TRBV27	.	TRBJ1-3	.	CASSPHQGNGNTIYF	TGTGCCAGCAGTCCTCACCAGGGGAACGGAAACACCATATATTTT
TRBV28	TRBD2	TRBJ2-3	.	CASSGVAGPGITDTQYF	TGTGCCAGCAGTGGGGTAGCGGGACCTGGGATCACAGATACGCAGTATTTT
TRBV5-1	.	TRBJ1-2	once	CASRASGALNGYTF	TGCGCCAGCAGAGCCTCAGGGGCCTTGAATGGCTACACCTTC
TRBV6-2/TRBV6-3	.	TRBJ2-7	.	CASSFDEELSYEQYF	TGTGCCAGCAGTTTCGACGAGGAGCTCTCCTACGAGCAGTACTTC
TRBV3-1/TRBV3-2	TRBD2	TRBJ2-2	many	CASSPILAGSAGELFF	TGTGCCAGCAGCCCCATACTAGCGGGTTCGGCCGGGGAGCTGTTTTTT
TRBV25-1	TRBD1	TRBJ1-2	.	CASSDGQGDVYGYTF	TGTGCCAGCAGTGACGGACAGGGGGATGTTTATGGCTACACCTTC
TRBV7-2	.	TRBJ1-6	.	CASSLAQGNNSPLHF	TGTGCCAGCAGCCTCGCCCAGGGGAATAATTCACCCCTCCACTTT
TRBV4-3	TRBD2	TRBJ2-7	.	CASSQGTSGVYEQYF	TGCGCCAGCAGCCAAGGGACTAGCGGAGTTTACGAGCAGTACTTC
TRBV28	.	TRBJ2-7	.	CASTPLQTGYEQYF	TGTGCCAGCACCCCTCTCCAGACAGGCTACGAGCAGTACTTC
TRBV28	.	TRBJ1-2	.	CASSPGPAFGYTF	TGTGCCAGCAGTCCCGGTCCCGCTTTTGGCTACACCTTC
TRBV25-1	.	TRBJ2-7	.	CASMPGRGEQYF	TGTGCCAGCATGCCGGGTCGGGGCGAGCAGTACTTC
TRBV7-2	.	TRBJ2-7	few	CASKRTAVAYEQYF	TGTGCCAGCAAGCGGACAGCCGTAGCCTACGAGCAGTACTTC
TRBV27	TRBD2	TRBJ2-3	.	CASSQTSGVKLGTDTQYF	TGTGCCAGCAGTCAGACTAGCGGGGTCAAGTTGGGCACAGATACGCAGTATTTT
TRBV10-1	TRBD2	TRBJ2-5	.	CASSDSGKETQYF	TGCGCCAGCAGTGATAGCGGGAAAGAGACCCAGTACTTC
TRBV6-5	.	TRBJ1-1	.	CASSYSSSGTEAFF	TGTGCCAGCAGTTACTCGTCCTCGGGCACTGAAGCTTTCTTT
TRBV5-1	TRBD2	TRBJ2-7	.	CASSLLAGGKEQYF	TGCGCCAGCAGCTTGCTAGCGGGAGGAAAGGAGCAGTACTTC
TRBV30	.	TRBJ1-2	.	CAWSRTLNYGYTF	TGTGCCTGGAGCCGTACATTAAACTATGGCTACACCTTC
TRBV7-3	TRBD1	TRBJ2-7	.	CASSLRGTGHPQRREQYF	TGTGCCAGCAGCCTCCGGGGGACAGGGCACCCGCAAAGACGCGAGCAGTACTTC
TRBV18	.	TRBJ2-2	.	CASSQRTTLHTGELFF	TGTGCCAGCTCCCAGCGGACTACCCTGCACACCGGGGAGCTGTTTTTT
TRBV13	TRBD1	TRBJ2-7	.	CASSTQQTGVTYEQYF	TGTGCCAGCAGCACCCAACAGACAGGGGTGACCTACGAGCAGTACTTC
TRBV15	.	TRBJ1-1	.	CATSRDLGAVAEAFF	TGTGCCACCAGCAGAGATCTCGGAGCAGTTGCTGAAGCTTTCTTT
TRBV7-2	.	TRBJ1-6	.	CASSLLSSDNSPLHF	TGTGCCAGCAGCTTACTATCATCCGATAATTCACCCCTCCACTTT
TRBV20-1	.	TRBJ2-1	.	CSARLNEQFF	TGCAGTGCTAGACTAAATGAGCAGTTCTTC
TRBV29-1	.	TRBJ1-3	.	CSVEFDSLFGNTIYF	TGCAGCGTTGAATTTGACAGCCTCTTCGGAAACACCATATATTTT
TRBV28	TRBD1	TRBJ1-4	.	CASNLRRGRGRLSTNEKLFF	TGTGCCAGCAACTTAAGGCGCGGCAGGGGGCGATTGAGCACTAATGAAAAACTGTTTTTT
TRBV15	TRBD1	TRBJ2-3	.	CATSIDRGLSDTQYF	TGTGCCACCTCCATAGACAGGGGGCTTTCGGATACGCAGTATTTT
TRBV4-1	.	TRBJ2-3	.	CASSQLLGTSTDTQYF	TGCGCCAGCAGCCAATTACTCGGGACTAGCACAGATACGCAGTATTTT
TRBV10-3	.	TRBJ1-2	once	CAISESPAGTNYGYTF	TGTGCCATCAGTGAGTCTCCGGCAGGGACTAACTATGGCTACACCTTC
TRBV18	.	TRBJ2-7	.	CASSTSTDYEQYF	TGTGCCAGCTCAACATCGACAGACTACGAGCAGTACTTC
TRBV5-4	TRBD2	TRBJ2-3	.	CASSSGRDTDTQYF	TGTGCCAGCAGCTCTGGGAGGGATACAGATACGCAGTATTTT
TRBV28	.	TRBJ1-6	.	CASSSGGLYSPLHF	TGTGCCAGCAGTAGCGGGGGGTTGTATTCACCCCTCCACTTT
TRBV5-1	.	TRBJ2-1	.	CASSLADTSYNEQFF	TGCGCCAGCAGCTTGGCGGACACCTCCTACAATGAGCAGTTCTTC
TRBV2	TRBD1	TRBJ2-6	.	CASSRDRSSGANVLTF	TGTGCCAGCAGCCGGGACAGAAGCTCTGGGGCCAACGTCCTGACTTTC
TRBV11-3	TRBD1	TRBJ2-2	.	CASSLQTGGRGELFF	TGTGCCAGCAGCTTACAAACAGGGGGACGCGGGGAGCTGTTTTTT